The 4 T cell receptor beta chains below were found in one sample sequenced in a study of CD8+ T cells in alopecia areata. Extraction and reverse transcription of RNA yielded cDNA as the sequencing template. The method was immunoSEQ multiplex PCR; TCRdb's version includes in-frame clones alone and lacks a portion of them. The sample lists roughly 150,000 clones, about three fifths occurring once. This specimen consisted of CD4+ T cells sorted from blood, obtained at week 0. All receptors derive from a human donor with alopecia areata.

The V gene is TRBV5-6, the J gene TRBJ1-6; D uncertain. V dropped 1 base and J dropped 7 bases, with 15 bases sitting between them. Germline loops: CDR1 SGHDT, CDR2 YYEEEE. The CDR3 is 16 residues long. CDR3: CASSLKGPGGNSPLHF. The CDR3 DNA reads TGTGCCAGCAGCTTGAAAGGGCCAGGAGGCAATTCACCCCTCCACTTT.

This sequence joins TRBV2 and TRBJ1-5; D gene unclear. Trimming stripped 4 bases from V and 3 bases from J, with 10 bases between. This CDR3 has 14 amino acids. CDR1 and CDR2 (germline): SNHLY, FYNNEI. CDR3 residues: CASSAPGDNQPQHF. CDR3 sequence (DNA): TGTGCCAGCAGTGCTCCCGGGGACAATCAGCCCCAGCATTTT.

The gene calls are TRBV19 and TRBJ1-1, with 7 bases aligning to TRBD1. V shed 6 bases, J shed 8 bases, and the junction held 6 bases outside the gene matches. This CDR3 comprises 12 residues. Germline V CDR1 and CDR2: LNHDA, SQIVND (reference sequence). CDR3 nucleotide sequence: TGTGCCAGTAGACACAGGGGACTAGAAGCTTTCTTT. This codes for CASRHRGLEAFF.

This clone was picked up one time. This chain uses TRBV6-6 with TRBJ2-5; D is ambiguous. The CDR3 is 11 residues long. CDR1 MNHNY and CDR2 SVGAGI come from the germline V gene (reference sequence). The V end was cut by 5 bases, the J end by 1 base, with 2 bases between. CDR3 loop: CASSGQETQYF. The CDR3 bases are TGTGCCAGCAGTGGCCAAGAGACCCAGTACTTC.